These 12 T cell receptor beta chains share one sample of origin, sequenced in a study of TIL therapy for anti-PD-1-resistant metastatic lung cancer. The immunoSEQ assay was v3. Data came from immunoSEQ multiplex PCR; TCRdb stores just in-frame clones and leaves some out. The table has about 100,000 clones, just over 65% seen once. Time point described: pre-treatment sample, taken before nivolumab and TIL therapy. Pleural nodules or supraclavicular lymph nodes made up most of the excised metastases sampled. The sequences come from tumor tissue, collected at baseline. All receptors derive from a person between 25 and 80 years old with non-small cell lung cancer.

This clone has just one count. The chain recombines TRBV19 with TRBJ1-2; D ambiguous. V gave up 5 bases and J gave up 0 bases, with 16 bases separating them. Germline CDR1 is LNHDA and CDR2 is SQIVND (reference sequence). CDR3 length: 16 residues. The CDR3 loop reads CASSPISGGANYGYTF. CDR3 nucleotides: TGTGCCAGTAGTCCGATATCGGGCGGAGCTAACTATGGCTACACCTTC.

The chain links TRBV4-1 to TRBJ2-1; a possible D gene is TRBD1 (5 bases). Per the germline V gene, CDR1 is MGHRA and CDR2 is YSYEKL. The CDR3 length is 15 residues. V was pared by 4 bases and J by 4 bases, with 14 bases between. CDR3 DNA: TGCGCCAGCAGCCGAGGACAAGAGCTTTACAATGAGCAGTTCTTC. Encoded protein: CASSRGQELYNEQFF.

The chain is built from TRBV7-9 and TRBJ1-4; D gene unclear. Deletions cut 5 bases from V and 0 bases from J, with 19 bases between. This CDR3 is 18 amino acids long. Per the germline V gene, CDR1 is SEHNR and CDR2 is FQNEAQ (reference sequence). CDR3 loop: CASSTTPGAFATNEKLFF. The CDR3, as DNA: TGTGCCAGCAGCACAACACCCGGAGCGTTTGCAACTAATGAAAAACTGTTTTTT.

The chain joins TRBV5-6 to TRBJ1-6, with D tentatively TRBD1 (6 bases). This CDR3 contains 14 residues. Germline lookup yields CDR1 SGHDT and CDR2 YYEEEE. Trimming took 4 bases from V and 10 from J, leaving 15 bases between them. CDR3 region: CASSTGGPWSPLHF. The DNA of the CDR3 is TGTGCCAGCAGCACCGGGGGCCCTTGGTCACCCCTCCACTTT.

This chain joins TRBV5-5 and TRBJ2-5; 9 nucleotides align to TRBD1. The ends lost 2 bases at V and 4 bases at J; junction bases unmatched: 6. Germline CDR1 reads SGHKS; CDR2 reads YYEKEE (reference sequence). This CDR3 has 15 residues. This chain's CDR3 is CASSFSGTGLETQYF. The CDR3 region has the DNA TGTGCCAGCAGCTTCTCCGGGACAGGGCTAGAGACCCAGTACTTC.

The table lists this clone with a few counts. The chain recombines TRBV11-2 with TRBJ2-7; D is undetermined. The CDR3 extends over 12 amino acids. The germline V gene has CDR1 SGHAT and CDR2 FQNNGV. Trimming shortened V by 1 base and J by 6 bases, and 7 bases separated the two germline ends. The CDR3: CASSLAAAEQYF. In DNA, the CDR3 is TGTGCCAGCAGCTTAGCCGCAGCCGAGCAGTACTTC.

This clone was observed a single time. The CDR3 reads CASKATVDTGELFF. CDR3 DNA: TGTGCCAGCAAAGCGACAGTAGACACCGGGGAGCTGTTTTTT. The V call is TRBV2, the J call TRBJ2-2, with D possibly being TRBD1 (5 bases). Trimming took 7 bases from V and 3 from J, leaving 12 bases between them. CDR1 is SNHLY and CDR2 is FYNNEI in the germline V gene. The CDR3 spans 14 residues.

V is TRBV28 and J is TRBJ1-5, with D hard to call. The CDR3 loop spans 15 amino acids. Germline V lookup: CDR1 MDHEN, CDR2 SYDVKM. Between the trimmed V and J ends, which lost 7 bases and 0 bases, there was a span of 13 bases. This CDR3 reads CASTGGRSSNQPQHF. CDR3 nucleotides: TGTGCCAGCACCGGAGGACGGAGTAGCAATCAGCCCCAGCATTTT.

This chain uses TRBV19 with TRBJ1-2; D unclear. The CDR3 totals 12 residues. V dropped 4 bases and J dropped 6 bases, with 9 bases sitting between them. Germline V gene data show CDR1 as LNHDA and CDR2 as SQIVND (reference sequence). CDR3: CASSSGEDGYTF. CDR3 nucleotide sequence: TGTGCCAGTAGTAGTGGGGAGGATGGCTACACCTTC.

The chain carries TRBV7-2 and TRBJ1-5, with D possibly matching TRBD1 (5 bases). V shed 3 bases and J shed 6 bases, with 9 bases lying between them. The CDR3 contains 13 residues. CDR1 is SGHTA, CDR2 FQGNSA, per germline. CDR3 loop: CASSLQGSQPQHF. CDR3 nucleotides: TGTGCCAGCAGCTTGCAGGGAAGTCAGCCCCAGCATTTT.

This chain links TRBV14 with TRBJ2-3; D gene unclear. The germline V and J ends were trimmed by 3 bases and 1 base, with 8 bases remaining between them. CDR3 length equals 14 residues. Germline V gene data show CDR1 as SGHDN and CDR2 as FVKESK. CDR3 DNA: TGTGCCAGCAGCCAGTATGAGGGCACAGATACGCAGTATTTT. Translation: CASSQYEGTDTQYF.

The gene calls are TRBV19 and TRBJ2-6; D gene unclear. The germline V gene has CDR1 LNHDA and CDR2 SQIVND (reference sequence). The CDR3 is 13 amino acids. V dropped 6 bases and J dropped 1 base, with 4 bases sitting between them. CDR3 region: CASSSSGANVLTF. In DNA form, the CDR3 reads TGTGCCAGTAGCTCGTCTGGGGCCAACGTCCTGACTTTC.